This T cell receptor (beta chain) was retrieved from a study of cytomegalovirus exposure and HLA in healthy donors. About the research overall: Roughly 80 million unique TCRs from HLA-typed donors were held in an early data release.

Germline V lookup: CDR1 SGHRS, CDR2 YFSETQ. V lost 3 bases and J 4 bases, leaving 13 bases between the germline ends. The CDR3 is made up of 14 amino acids. Use of 60 Vbeta and 13 Jbeta primers characterized the PCR. The method was immunoSEQ multiplex PCR; TCRdb's version includes in-frame clones alone and lacks a portion of them. In the table there are about 69,000 clones, around 68% of which are singletons. The sample was PBMCs. The chain recombines TRBV5-1 with TRBJ1-2; TRBD1 is a possible D gene (5 bases). The sequence was collected from a woman in her 30s in good health and CMV-seronegative. DNA for the CDR3: TGCGCCAGCAGCTCAGGGACTTCGAGCTATGGCTACACCTTC. It encodes CASSSGTSSYGYTF.